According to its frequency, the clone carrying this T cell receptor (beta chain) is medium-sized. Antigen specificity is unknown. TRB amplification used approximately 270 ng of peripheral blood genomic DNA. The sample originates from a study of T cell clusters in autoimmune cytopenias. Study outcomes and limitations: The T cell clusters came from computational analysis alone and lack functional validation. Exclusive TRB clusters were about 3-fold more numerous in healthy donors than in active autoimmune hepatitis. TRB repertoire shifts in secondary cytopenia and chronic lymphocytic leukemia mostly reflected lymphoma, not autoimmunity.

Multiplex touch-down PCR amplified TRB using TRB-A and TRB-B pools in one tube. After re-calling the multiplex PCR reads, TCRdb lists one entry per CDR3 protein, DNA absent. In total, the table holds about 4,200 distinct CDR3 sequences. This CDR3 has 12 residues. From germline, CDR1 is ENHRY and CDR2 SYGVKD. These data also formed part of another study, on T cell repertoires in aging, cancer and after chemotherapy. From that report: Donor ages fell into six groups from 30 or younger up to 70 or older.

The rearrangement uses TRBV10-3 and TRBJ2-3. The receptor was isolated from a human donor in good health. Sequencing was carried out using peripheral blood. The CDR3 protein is CAISERIDTQYF.